Below, 14 T cell receptor beta chains from the same sample are listed, as sequenced in a study of cytotoxic CD8 clonotypes in ibrutinib-treated CLL. Repertoires were generated with immunoSEQ multiplex PCR, while TCRdb's copy carries only in-frame clones and drops some. The table shows over 95,000 clones, with more than 55% occurring only once. The starting material was PBMCs, obtained after 24 months of ibrutinib treatment. The receptors come from a human donor with chronic lymphocytic leukemia.

A single count supports this clone. The chain recombines TRBV5-1 with TRBJ2-3, with TRBD2 as a possible D gene (7 bases). Germline V CDR1 and CDR2: SGHRS, YFSETQ. This CDR3 is built from 15 residues. Trimming left V 1 base short and J 3 bases short, with 12 bases between. For the CDR3, the DNA is TGCGCCAGCAGCTTGCGGGGGGCGGGTACAGATACGCAGTATTTT. This gives the protein CASSLRGAGTDTQYF.

V usage is TRBV5-1 and J usage is TRBJ1-3; 9 bases agree with TRBD1. The CDR3 spans 14 residues. Germline CDR1 and CDR2: SGHRS and YFSETQ. V was clipped by 2 bases and J by 4 bases; unmatched bases: 1. CDR3 nucleotide sequence: TGCGCCAGCAGCTTACAGGGGGCCGGAAACACCATATATTTT. It codes for CASSLQGAGNTIYF.

This clone was seen more than once but under ten times. The chain recombines TRBV4-1 with TRBJ2-7; no clear D. Trimming removed 3 bases from V and 2 bases from J, with 8 bases in between. Germline CDR1 is MGHRA and CDR2 is YSYEKL. This CDR3 has 13 residues. The CDR3 region is CASSQTEAYEQYF. The CDR3 nucleotides are TGCGCCAGCAGCCAGACGGAAGCCTACGAGCAGTACTTC.

This clone was counted only a few times. The DNA for the CDR3 is TGTGCCAGTAGTATGAGAGGTAGGGTGTACGAGCAGTACTTC. Translation gives CASSMRGRVYEQYF. The chain carries TRBV19 and TRBJ2-7, with D unresolved. The germline V gene encodes CDR1 LNHDA and CDR2 SQIVND (reference sequence). This CDR3 region has 14 residues. The V end lost 3 bases, the J end lost 4 bases, and 13 bases lay between the germline ends.

This clone was detected only a few times. The J gene is TRBJ2-3, the V gene TRBV5-1; D possibly corresponds to TRBD1 (6 bases). Germline values: CDR1 SGHRS, CDR2 YFSETQ. Trimming removed 4 bases at V and 5 bases at J, with 11 bases between. CDR3 length: 13 residues. Here the CDR3 reads CASSPGTQDTQYF. In DNA, the CDR3 is TGCGCCAGCAGCCCCGGGACACAAGATACGCAGTATTTT. Full variable domain (rest looked up from reference TRBV5-1 and TRBJ2-3): KAGVTQTPRYLIKTRGQQVTLSCSPISGHRSVSWYQQTPGQGLQFLFEYFSETQRNKGNFPGRFSGRQFSNSRSEMNVSTLELGDSALYLCASSPGTQDTQYFGPGTRLTVL.

This clone was seen a handful of times. The chain recombines TRBV13 with TRBJ2-7; 10 bases are a match to TRBD1. The junction had 11 bases not matched to a gene; V was cut back by 1 base and J by 5 bases. CDR1 is PRHDT and CDR2 is FYEKMQ in the germline V gene (reference sequence). The CDR3 length is 17 residues. The CDR3 bases are TGTGCCAGCAGCTTAGCCCGACAGGGGGCGAACTCGGACGAGCAGTACTTC. Translating gives CASSLARQGANSDEQYF. The whole variable domain, filled in from reference TRBV13 and TRBJ2-7, reads AAGVIQSPRHLIKEKRETATLKCYPIPRHDTVYWYQQGPGQDPQFLISFYEKMQSDKGSIPDRFSAQQFSDYHSELNMSSLELGDSALYFCASSLARQGANSDEQYFGPGTRLTVT.

This clone was detected only a few times. The chain links TRBV7-9 to TRBJ1-1, with D hard to call. Trimming left V 3 bases short and J 4 bases short, with 9 bases between. Germline lookup yields CDR1 SEHNR and CDR2 FQNEAQ (reference sequence). This CDR3 is 13 amino acids long. The CDR3 loop reads CASSFVEGTEAFF. The DNA of the CDR3 is TGTGCCAGCAGCTTTGTTGAGGGCACTGAAGCTTTCTTT.

CDR3 sequence (DNA): TGTGCCAGCAGCTTGGCCGGGGGACGGGTCTCACCCCTCCACTTT. It specifies CASSLAGGRVSPLHF. The chain recombines TRBV4-2 with TRBJ1-6; D may be TRBD1 (5 bases). The germline CDR1 and CDR2 sequences are LGHNA and YNFKEQ. The V and J ends lost 5 bases and 10 bases respectively, with 18 bases between them. The CDR3 consists of 15 residues.

The gene calls are TRBV30 and TRBJ2-1; tentative D call: TRBD2 (6 bases). V lost 2 bases to trimming and J lost 9 bases, with 8 bases between them. The germline gives CDR1 GTSNPN, CDR2 SVGIG (reference sequence). The CDR3 spans 11 residues. The CDR3 protein is CAWSPGGEQFF. CDR3 DNA: TGTGCCTGGAGTCCCGGGGGTGAGCAGTTCTTC.

V and J are TRBV6-5 and TRBJ1-1; D uncertain. CDR1 and CDR2 from the germline V gene are MNHEY and SVGAGI. Trimming stripped 6 bases from V and 4 bases from J, with 15 bases between. The CDR3 consists of 14 residues. CDR3 amino acids: CASSSGPASTEAFF. The CDR3 DNA sequence: TGTGCCAGCAGCTCTGGGCCTGCTTCCACTGAAGCTTTCTTT.

The genes are TRBV27 and TRBJ2-7, with 10 bases lining up with TRBD1. Trimming removed 4 bases from V and 2 bases from J; junction bases left unmatched: 5. The CDR3 covers 15 residues. Germline CDR1 is MNHEY and CDR2 is SMNVEV (reference sequence). CDR3 sequence: CASSSKGTGAYEQYF. The CDR3 nucleotides are TGTGCCAGCAGTTCCAAGGGGACAGGGGCCTACGAGCAGTACTTC.

This clone was seen more than once but under ten times. The rearrangement joins TRBV18 to TRBJ2-2; 8 bases fit TRBD1. There are 15 residues in the CDR3. Germline-derived CDR1 and CDR2 are KGHSH and LQKENI. Trimming at V came to 9 bases and at J to 0 bases, leaving 6 bases not matched to a gene. CDR3 in amino acids: CASTPTGANTGELFF. CDR3 DNA: TGTGCCAGTACCCCGACAGGGGCGAACACCGGGGAGCTGTTTTTT. Using reference TRBV18 and TRBJ2-2 for the parts outside the CDR3, the full variable domain is NAGVMQNPRHLVRRRGQEARLRCSPMKGHSHVYWYRQLPEEGLKFMVYLQKENIIDESGMPKERFSAEFPKEGPSILRIQQVVRGDSAAYFCASTPTGANTGELFFGEGSRLTVL.

The rearrangement links TRBV27 to TRBJ1-6; D is perhaps TRBD1 (5 bases). Germline CDR1 MNHEY, CDR2 SMNVEV (reference sequence). The CDR3 totals 16 residues. V was shortened by 2 bases and J by 0 bases, with 8 bases between the two germline ends. The CDR3 spells CASSLKGSSYNSPLHF. DNA for the CDR3: TGTGCCAGCAGTTTAAAGGGGAGCTCCTATAATTCACCCCTCCACTTT.

The chain couples TRBV5-5 to TRBJ2-7, with unresolved D. CDR1 is SGHKS, CDR2 YYEKEE, per germline (reference sequence). V lost 0 bases to trimming and J lost 2 bases, with 9 bases between them. CDR3 length equals 14 residues. CDR3 DNA: TGTGCCAGCAGCTTGGGGGTGGGGACCTACGAGCAGTACTTC. The encoded protein is CASSLGVGTYEQYF.